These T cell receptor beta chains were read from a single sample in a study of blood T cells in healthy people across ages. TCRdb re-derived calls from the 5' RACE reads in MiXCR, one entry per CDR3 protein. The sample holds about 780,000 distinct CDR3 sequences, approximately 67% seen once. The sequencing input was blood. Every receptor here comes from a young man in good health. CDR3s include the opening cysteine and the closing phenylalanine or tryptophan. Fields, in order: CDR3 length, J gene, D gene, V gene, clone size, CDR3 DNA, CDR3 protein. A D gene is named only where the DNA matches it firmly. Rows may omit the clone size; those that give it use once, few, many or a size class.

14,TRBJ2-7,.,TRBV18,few,TGTGCCAGCTCCCCGCAGCAGGGGTCAGACGAGCAGTACTTC,CASSPQQGSDEQYF
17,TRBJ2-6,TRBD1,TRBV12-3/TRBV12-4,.,TGTGCCAGCAGTCCCTGGACAGGGCCCTCTGGGGCCAACGTCCTGACTTTC,CASSPWTGPSGANVLTF
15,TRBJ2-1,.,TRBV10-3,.,TGTGCCACCCGGGAGGGGGCAGCGGGGGACAATGAGCAGTTCTTC,CATREGAAGDNEQFF
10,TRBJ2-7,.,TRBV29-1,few,TGCAGCGTGCGAAATTACGAGCAGTACTTC,CSVRNYEQYF
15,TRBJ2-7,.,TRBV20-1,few,TGCAGTGCTAGAGATTTTGGGGAACCGGGATCGGAGCAGTACTTC,CSARDFGEPGSEQYF
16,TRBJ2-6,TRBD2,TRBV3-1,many,TGTGCCAGCAGCCCCCGGGGGGTCTCTGGGGCCAACGTCCTGACTTTC,CASSPRGVSGANVLTF
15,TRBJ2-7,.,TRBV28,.,TGTGCCAGCAGTGGCCGAGAAGGGCACCTCTACGAGCAGTACTTC,CASSGREGHLYEQYF
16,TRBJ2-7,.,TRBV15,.,TGTGCCACCAGCGGAGACCGGTATGGGGCACGGTACGAGCAGTACTTC,CATSGDRYGARYEQYF
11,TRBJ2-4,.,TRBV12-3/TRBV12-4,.,TGTGCCAGCAGTCAAAGAGGAACCCAGTACTTC,CASSQRGTQYF
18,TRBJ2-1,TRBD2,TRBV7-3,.,TGTGCCAGCAGCCAGCGGGGGCGCACTCCAAGCTCCTACAATGAGCAGTTCTTC,CASSQRGRTPSSYNEQFF
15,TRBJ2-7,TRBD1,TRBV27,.,TGTGCCAGCAGTTCCCCTGACAGGGTTGCCTACGAGCAGTACTTC,CASSSPDRVAYEQYF
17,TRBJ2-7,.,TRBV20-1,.,TGCAGTGCTAGCGGTCTTGTAGCCGGGACGAATGCGGACGAGCAGTACTTC,CSASGLVAGTNADEQYF
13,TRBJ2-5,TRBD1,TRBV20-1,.,TGCAGTGCTACCCAGACAGGGAGCGAGACCCAGTACTTC,CSATQTGSETQYF
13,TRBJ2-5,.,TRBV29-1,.,TGCAGCGGAGAACCAGGGACTCGAGAGACCCAGTACTTC,CSGEPGTRETQYF